The T cell receptor beta chain described here comes from a study of T cell responses to AZD1222 COVID-19 vaccine. The data were produced by immunoSEQ multiplex PCR, yet TCRdb's version contains in-frame clones alone and is incomplete. The table records hundreds of thousands of clones, around 93% of them present only once. Investigators merged groups given second doses at roughly 4 or roughly 12 weeks. The CDR3 consists of 14 residues. Germline lookup yields CDR1 SNHLY and CDR2 FYNNEI. The V and J ends lost 8 bases and 2 bases respectively, with 14 bases between them. The sequence derives from an adult who received the AZD1222 COVID-19 vaccine. The chain joins TRBV2 to TRBJ2-3; possibly TRBD2 for D (6 bases). Material: peripheral blood, obtained 28 days after the second AZD1222 dose. The CDR3 nucleotides are TGTGCCAGCTCCTGGGGGGAAACCACAGATACGCAGTATTTT. It encodes CASSWGETTDTQYF.